This T cell receptor beta chain emerged from a study of PD-1 and CTLA-4 blockade in melanoma. The CDR3 runs to 18 residues. Between the trimmed V and J ends, which lost 0 bases and 4 bases, there was a span of 19 bases. Germline CDR1 reads LNHDA; CDR2 reads SQIVND (reference sequence). Libraries were prepared by immunoSEQ multiplex PCR; TCRdb keeps only in-frame clonotypes and omits some of them. The sample lists fewer than 20,000 clones; about 73% were seen once. The starting material was CD8+ T cells from peripheral blood, obtained from a patient given anti-PD-1 treatment. This clonotype was obtained from a human donor with melanoma. The V and J genes are TRBV19 and TRBJ2-1; D perhaps matches TRBD1 (7 bases). CDR3 loop: CASSIDGGTEGVYNEQFF. The CDR3 DNA sequence: TGTGCCAGTAGTATAGATGGGGGGACAGAGGGGGTTTACAATGAGCAGTTCTTC. The full variable domain, completed using reference TRBV19 and TRBJ2-1, is DGGITQSPKYLFRKEGQNVTLSCEQNLNHDAMYWYRQDPGQGLRLIYYSQIVNDFQKGDIAEGYSVSREKKESFPLTVTSAQKNPTAFYLCASSIDGGTEGVYNEQFFGPGTRLTVL.